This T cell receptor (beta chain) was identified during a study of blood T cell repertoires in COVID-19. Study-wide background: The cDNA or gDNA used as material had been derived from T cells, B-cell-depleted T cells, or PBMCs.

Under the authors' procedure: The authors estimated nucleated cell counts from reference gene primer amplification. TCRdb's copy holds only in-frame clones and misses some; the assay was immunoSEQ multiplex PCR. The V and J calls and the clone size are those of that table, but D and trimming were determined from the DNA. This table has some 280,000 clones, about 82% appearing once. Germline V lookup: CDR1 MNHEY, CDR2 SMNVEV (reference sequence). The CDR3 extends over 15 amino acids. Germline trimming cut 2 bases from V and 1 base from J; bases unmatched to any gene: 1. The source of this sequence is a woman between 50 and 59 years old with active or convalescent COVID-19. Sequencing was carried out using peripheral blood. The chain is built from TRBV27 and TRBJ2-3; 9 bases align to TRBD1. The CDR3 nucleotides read TGTGCCAGCAGTTTAAGGGACAGGGGCACAGATACGCAGTATTTT. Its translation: CASSLRDRGTDTQYF.